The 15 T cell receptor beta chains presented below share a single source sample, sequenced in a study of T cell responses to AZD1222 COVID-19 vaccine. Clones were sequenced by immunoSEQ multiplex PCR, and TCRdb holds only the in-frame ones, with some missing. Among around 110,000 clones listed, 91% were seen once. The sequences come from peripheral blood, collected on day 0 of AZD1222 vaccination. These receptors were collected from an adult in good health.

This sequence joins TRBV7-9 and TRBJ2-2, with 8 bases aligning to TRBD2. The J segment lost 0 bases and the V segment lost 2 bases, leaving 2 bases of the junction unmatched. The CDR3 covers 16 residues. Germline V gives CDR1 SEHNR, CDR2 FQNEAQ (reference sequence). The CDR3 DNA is TGTGCCAGCAGCTTAAGGCGGGGGGCGAACACCGGGGAGCTGTTTTTT. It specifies CASSLRRGANTGELFF.

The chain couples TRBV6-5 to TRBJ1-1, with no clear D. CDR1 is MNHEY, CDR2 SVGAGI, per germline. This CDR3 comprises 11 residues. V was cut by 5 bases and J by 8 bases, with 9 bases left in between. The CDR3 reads CASSRNGEAFF. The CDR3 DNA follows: TGTGCCAGCAGTAGAAATGGGGAAGCTTTCTTT.

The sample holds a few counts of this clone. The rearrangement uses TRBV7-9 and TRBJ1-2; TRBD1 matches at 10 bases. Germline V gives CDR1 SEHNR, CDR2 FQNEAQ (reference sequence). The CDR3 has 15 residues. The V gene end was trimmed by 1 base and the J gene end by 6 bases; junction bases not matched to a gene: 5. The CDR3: CASSLGDRGSDGYTF. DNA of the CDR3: TGTGCCAGCAGCTTAGGGGACAGGGGAAGCGATGGCTACACCTTC.

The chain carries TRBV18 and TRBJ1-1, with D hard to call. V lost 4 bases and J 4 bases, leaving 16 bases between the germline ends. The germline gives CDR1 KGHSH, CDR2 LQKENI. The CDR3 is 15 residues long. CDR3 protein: CASSLMADPGTEAFF. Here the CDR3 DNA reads TGTGCCAGCTCACTTATGGCGGACCCTGGCACTGAAGCTTTCTTT.

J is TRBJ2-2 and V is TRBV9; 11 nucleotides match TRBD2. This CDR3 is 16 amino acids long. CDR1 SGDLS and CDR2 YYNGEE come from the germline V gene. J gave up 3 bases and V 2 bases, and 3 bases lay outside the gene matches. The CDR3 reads CASSVSLAGDTGELFF. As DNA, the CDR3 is TGTGCCAGCAGCGTCTCACTAGCGGGGGACACCGGGGAGCTGTTTTTT.

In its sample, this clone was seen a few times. CDR3 DNA sequence: TGTGCCAGTAGTATAGCAGGCTGGACCGTTGGGAACGAGCAGTACTTC. Its protein product is CASSIAGWTVGNEQYF. The J gene is TRBJ2-7, the V gene TRBV19; D remains ambiguous. The V end was cut by 1 base, the J end by 5 bases, with 18 bases between. The CDR3 has 16 residues. The germline gives CDR1 LNHDA, CDR2 SQIVND (reference sequence).

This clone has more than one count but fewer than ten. CDR3 sequence reads: CATSSLRGVTEAFF. The CDR3 DNA reads TGTGCCACCAGCAGCCTGAGAGGGGTCACTGAAGCTTTCTTT. The chain carries TRBV15 and TRBJ1-1; TRBD1 might be the D (5 bases). V lost 3 bases, J lost 4 bases, and 12 bases lay in between. The length of the CDR3 is 14 residues. Germline CDR1 reads LNHNV; CDR2 reads YYDKDF (reference sequence). Full variable domain (rest looked up from reference TRBV15 and TRBJ1-1): DAMVIQNPRYQVTQFGKPVTLSCSQTLNHNVMYWYQQKSSQAPKLLFHYYDKDFNNEADTPDNFQSRRPNTSFCFLDIRSPGLGDTAMYLCATSSLRGVTEAFFGQGTRLTVV.

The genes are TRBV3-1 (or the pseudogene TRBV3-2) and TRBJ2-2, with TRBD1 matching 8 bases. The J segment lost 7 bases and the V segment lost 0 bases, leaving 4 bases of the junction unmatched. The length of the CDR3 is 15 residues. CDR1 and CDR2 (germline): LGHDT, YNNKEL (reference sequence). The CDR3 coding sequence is TGTGCCAGCAGCCAAGAGACAGGGGTGGTCGGGGAGCTGTTTTTT. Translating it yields CASSQETGVVGELFF.

CDR3: CATQQGLAEYNEQFF. The CDR3 DNA follows: TGTGCCACCCAGCAGGGACTAGCGGAGTACAATGAGCAGTTCTTC. The chain carries TRBV10-3 and TRBJ2-1, with 11 bases lining up with TRBD2. The CDR3 is made up of 15 amino acids. The J segment lost 4 bases and the V segment lost 10 bases, leaving 9 bases of the junction unmatched. Germline CDR1 and CDR2: ENHRY and SYGVKD.

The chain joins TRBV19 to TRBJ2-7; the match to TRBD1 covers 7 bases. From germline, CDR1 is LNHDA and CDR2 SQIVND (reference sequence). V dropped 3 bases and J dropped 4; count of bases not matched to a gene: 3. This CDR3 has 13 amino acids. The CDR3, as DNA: TGTGCCAGTAGTATGAACAGGGGATACGAGCAGTACTTC. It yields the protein CASSMNRGYEQYF.

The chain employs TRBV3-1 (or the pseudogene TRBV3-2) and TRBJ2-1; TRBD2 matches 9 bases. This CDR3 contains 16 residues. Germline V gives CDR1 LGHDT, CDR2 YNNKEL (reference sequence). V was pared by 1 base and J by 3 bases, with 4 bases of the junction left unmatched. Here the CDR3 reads CASSQGIAGVYNEQFF. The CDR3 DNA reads TGTGCCAGCAGCCAAGGTATAGCGGGGGTCTACAATGAGCAGTTCTTC.

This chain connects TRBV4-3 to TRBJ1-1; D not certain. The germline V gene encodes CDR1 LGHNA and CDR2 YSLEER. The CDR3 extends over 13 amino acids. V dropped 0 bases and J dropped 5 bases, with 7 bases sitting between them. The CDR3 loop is CASSQDQRTEAFF. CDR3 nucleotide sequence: TGCGCCAGCAGCCAAGATCAAAGAACTGAAGCTTTCTTT.

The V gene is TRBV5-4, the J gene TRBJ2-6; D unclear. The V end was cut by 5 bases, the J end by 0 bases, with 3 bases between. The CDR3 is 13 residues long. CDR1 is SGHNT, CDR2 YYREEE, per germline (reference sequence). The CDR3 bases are TGTGCCAGCAGAGTCTCTGGGGCCAACGTCCTGACTTTC. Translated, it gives CASRVSGANVLTF.

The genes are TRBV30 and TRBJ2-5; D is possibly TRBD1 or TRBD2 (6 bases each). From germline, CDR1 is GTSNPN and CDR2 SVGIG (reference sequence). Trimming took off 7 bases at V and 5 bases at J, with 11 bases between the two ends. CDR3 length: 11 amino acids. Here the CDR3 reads CASTGRETQYF. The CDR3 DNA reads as TGTGCCTCCACAGGGAGGGAGACCCAGTACTTC.

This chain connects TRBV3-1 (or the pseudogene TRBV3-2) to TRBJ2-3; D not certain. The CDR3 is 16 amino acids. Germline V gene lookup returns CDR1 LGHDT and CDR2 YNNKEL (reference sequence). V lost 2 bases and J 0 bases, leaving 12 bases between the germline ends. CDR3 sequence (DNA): TGTGCCAGCAGCCAATTATTATGGCATAGCACAGATACGCAGTATTTT. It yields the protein CASSQLLWHSTDTQYF.